Shown below are 30 T cell receptor beta chains from a single sample sequenced in a study of T cells in Graves' hyperthyroidism and ophthalmopathy. It was RNA transcripts that yielded the amplified TCR beta CDR3 regions. During a first-round RT-PCR of the TCR CDR3, the HTBI primer set was used. MiXCR, run by TCRdb on the multiplex PCR reads, gives a single entry per CDR3 protein. The data show fewer than 350,000 distinct CDR3 sequences, around 23% seen once. The material sequenced was blood. Source of these receptors: a woman between 50 and 59 years old with Graves' hyperthyroidism.

In its sample, this clonotype was seen a few times. The chain employs TRBV9 and TRBJ1-1; no firm D call. Germline V CDR1 and CDR2: SGDLS, YYNGEE. The length of the CDR3 is 13 residues. V was clipped by 0 bases and J by 4 bases, with 7 bases between them. In nucleotides, the CDR3 is TGTGCCAGCAGCGTAGGAGGAGCCACTGAAGCTTTCTTT. Amino acid sequence: CASSVGGATEAFF.

In its sample, this clonotype was seen many times. The chain links TRBV2 to TRBJ1-1; TRBD1 is a possible D gene (6 bases). V was trimmed by 7 bases and J by 3 bases, leaving 15 bases between them. Germline CDR1 SNHLY, CDR2 FYNNEI. This CDR3 has 14 amino acids. The CDR3 reads CASTTQGRDTEAFF. The DNA of the CDR3 is TGTGCCAGCACCACACAGGGTCGGGACACTGAAGCTTTCTTT.

The chain has TRBV5-8 and TRBJ1-5; 7 bases line up with TRBD1. This CDR3 spans 15 amino acids. Germline V gives CDR1 SGHTS, CDR2 YDEGEE. J lost 4 bases, V lost 4 bases, and 8 bases had no gene match. The CDR3 loop reads CASSPGDSSNQPQHF. The CDR3 nucleotides are TGTGCCAGCAGCCCCGGGGACAGCTCAAATCAGCCCCAGCATTTT. Full variable domain (outside the CDR3, taken from reference TRBV5-8 and TRBJ1-5): EAGVTQSPTHLIKTRGQQATLRCSPISGHTSVYWYQQALGLGLQFLLWYDEGEERNRGNFPPRFSGRQFPNYSSELNVNALELEDSALYLCASSPGDSSNQPQHFGDGTRLSIL.

The table lists this clonotype with many counts. This sequence joins TRBV20-1 and TRBJ2-7; 9 nucleotides match TRBD1. Trimming removed 3 bases from V and 5 bases from J; junction bases left unmatched: 8. Germline values: CDR1 DFQATT, CDR2 SNEGSKA (reference sequence). This CDR3 has 14 residues. This CDR3 reads CSARPPRQGDEQYF. CDR3 DNA: TGCAGTGCTAGGCCCCCGAGACAGGGGGACGAGCAGTACTTC.

This clonotype has ten or more counts. The chain uses TRBV9 and TRBJ2-3; 11 bases line up with TRBD2. CDR1 is SGDLS, CDR2 YYNGEE, per germline. The CDR3 contains 16 residues. V lost 3 bases to trimming and J lost 2 bases; unmatched junction nucleotides: 5. CDR3: CASSALAGGITDTQYF. The CDR3 nucleotides are TGTGCCAGCAGCGCGCTAGCGGGGGGTATCACAGATACGCAGTATTTT.

This clonotype was observed many times. V gene TRBV6-1 combines with J gene TRBJ1-1; perhaps TRBD1 as D (5 bases). V was trimmed by 6 bases and J by 0 bases, leaving 11 bases between them. The CDR3 consists of 14 residues. Germline V gene sequence: CDR1 MNHNS, CDR2 SASEGT. The CDR3 region has the DNA TGTGCCAGCAGGGGGACGGATATGAACACTGAAGCTTTCTTT. Amino acid sequence: CASRGTDMNTEAFF.

This chain joins TRBV27 and TRBJ2-4; perhaps TRBD1 as D (5 bases). The CDR3 length is 14 residues. Trimming took off 2 bases at V and 7 bases at J, with 12 bases between the two ends. Germline CDR1 is MNHEY and CDR2 is SMNVEV (reference sequence). CDR3 DNA sequence: TGTGCCAGCAGTTTAGACCCAGGGTATAACATTCAGTACTTC. Translated, it gives CASSLDPGYNIQYF.

The J gene is TRBJ2-4, the V gene TRBV10-1; D unresolved. The V end was cut by 4 bases, the J end by 0 bases, with 13 bases between. Germline V CDR1 and CDR2: WNHNN, SYGVQD (reference sequence). The CDR3 runs to 16 residues. CDR3 nucleotides: TGCGCCAGCAGTGGAAGGGCGGACCTAGCCAAAAACATTCAGTACTTC. Translation: CASSGRADLAKNIQYF.

The chain carries TRBV6-1 and TRBJ2-6, with 7 bases lining up with TRBD1. There are 17 residues in the CDR3. Germline values: CDR1 MNHNS, CDR2 SASEGT. J lost 0 bases, V lost 6 bases, and 8 bases had no gene match. The CDR3 DNA reads TGTGCCAGCAGCTCCCGGGACAGCAGCTCTGGGGCCAACGTCCTGACTTTC. It is translated as CASSSRDSSSGANVLTF.

The gene calls are TRBV7-9 and TRBJ2-7; TRBD2 is a possible D gene (6 bases). The germline CDR1 and CDR2 sequences are SEHNR and FQNEAQ (reference sequence). Trimming pared 7 bases from V and 2 bases from J, leaving 12 bases between. The CDR3 is made up of 13 amino acids. The CDR3 coding sequence is TGTGCCAGCAAGGGACTCGCTACCTACGAGCAGTACTTC. Translated: CASKGLATYEQYF. Based on the CDR3 plus reference TRBV7-9 and TRBJ2-7, the full variable domain is DTGVSQNPRHKITKRGQNVTFRCDPISEHNRLYWYRQTLGQGPEFLTYFQNEAQLEKSRLLSDRFSAERPKGSFSTLEIQRTEQGDSAMYLCASKGLATYEQYFGPGTRLTVT.

This clonotype was recorded at least ten times. The V call is TRBV12-3 or TRBV12-4, the J call TRBJ2-1, with 7 positions matching TRBD2. The CDR3 is 14 amino acids. Losses at the gene ends were 3 bases for V and 6 bases for J; bases not matched to a gene: 5. CDR3 sequence reads: CASSFRGRANEQFF. In DNA form, the CDR3 reads TGTGCCAGCAGTTTTCGGGGGAGGGCCAATGAGCAGTTCTTC.

This clonotype was detected a few times. DNA of the CDR3: TGCGCCAGCAGCTCCCGCCAAGGGACAGGGAACACTGAAGCTTTCTTT. Its protein product is CASSSRQGTGNTEAFF. V and J are TRBV5-1 and TRBJ1-1; 8 nucleotides line up with TRBD1. The V and J ends lost 3 bases and 1 base, in that order; junction bases with no gene match: 8. Germline CDR1 and CDR2: SGHRS and YFSETQ. The CDR3 totals 16 residues.

This clonotype has only a few counts. The V gene is TRBV19, the J gene TRBJ1-1; the D gene is possibly TRBD1 (5 bases). Between the trimmed V and J ends, which lost 5 bases and 8 bases, there was a span of 15 bases. Germline CDR1 and CDR2: LNHDA and SQIVND (reference sequence). This CDR3 has 13 amino acids. CDR3: CASSGTSLGEAFF. CDR3 coding DNA: TGTGCCAGTAGTGGGACTTCCTTAGGGGAAGCTTTCTTT.

This clonotype was seen ten or more times. This sequence joins TRBV2 and TRBJ2-7; 9 bases line up with TRBD1. Looked up from germline, CDR1 is SNHLY and CDR2 is FYNNEI. The CDR3 extends over 14 amino acids. With 8 bases clipped from V and 5 bases from J, the junction kept 10 bases outside the gene matches. Written as DNA, the CDR3 is TGTGCCAGCCGGTGGGGACAGGGAGACCACGAGCAGTACTTC. It codes for CASRWGQGDHEQYF.

This clonotype was observed many times. The J gene is TRBJ1-5, the V gene TRBV10-3, with D unresolved. Germline V gives CDR1 ENHRY, CDR2 SYGVKD. Between the trimmed V and J ends, which lost 2 bases and 4 bases, there was a span of 12 bases. The CDR3 sequence is 15 residues long. CDR3 sequence: CAISEGTVKNQPQHF. CDR3 DNA: TGTGCCATCAGTGAGGGCACGGTGAAGAATCAGCCCCAGCATTTT.

This clonotype occurred once. Sequence at one end of the junction differs from germline and may be a read error. V usage is TRBV5-1 and J usage is TRBJ1-1; D may be TRBD1 (6 bases). The CDR3 sequence is 14 residues long. Per germline, CDR1 SGHRS and CDR2 YFSETQ. The CDR3 reads CASSPGVGITEASF. CDR3 in DNA: TGCGCCAGCAGCCCAGGGGTTGGGATCACTGAAGCTTCCTTT.

The rearrangement links TRBV24-1 to TRBJ1-2, with D unresolved. The germline V gene has CDR1 KGHDR and CDR2 SFDVKD. The CDR3 is 12 residues long. V gave up 6 bases and J gave up 4 bases, with 8 bases separating them. The CDR3: CATSTGSYGYTF. The CDR3 DNA sequence: TGTGCCACCAGTACGGGGAGCTATGGCTACACCTTC.

The rearrangement uses TRBV20-1 and TRBJ2-5; 10 nucleotides line up with TRBD2. Germline values: CDR1 DFQATT, CDR2 SNEGSKA (reference sequence). The CDR3 extends over 14 amino acids. J gave up 4 bases and V 1 base, and 3 bases lay outside the gene matches. The CDR3 DNA is TGCAGTGCTAGAGTAAGCGGGAGGGTAGAGACCCAGTACTTC. Translated: CSARVSGRVETQYF.

This clonotype was seen a few times. The V gene is TRBV10-2, the J gene TRBJ2-7; D is undetermined. Between the trimmed V and J ends, which lost 1 base and 6 bases, there was a span of 10 bases. This CDR3 spans 13 amino acids. CDR1 is WSHSY, CDR2 SAAADI, per germline. The CDR3 loop is CASSELLAGEQYF. For the CDR3, the DNA is TGCGCCAGCAGTGAGTTGTTAGCTGGCGAGCAGTACTTC.

This clonotype was seen ten or more times. The chain links TRBV6-4 to TRBJ2-3; D is perhaps TRBD2 (6 bases). Trimming removed 4 bases from V and 1 base from J, with 15 bases in between. Germline V gene lookup returns CDR1 MRHNA and CDR2 SNTAGT. The CDR3 length is 16 residues. CDR3 nucleotides: TGTGCCAGCAGTGGCGTAGTCGGCGGGGGCACAGATACGCAGTATTTT. Amino acid sequence: CASSGVVGGGTDTQYF.

This clonotype has a count of ten or more. This rearrangement joins TRBV6-1 to TRBJ2-7; perhaps TRBD1 as D (6 bases). The CDR3 covers 12 residues. Between the trimmed V and J ends, which lost 6 bases and 5 bases, there was a span of 11 bases. Germline V gene data show CDR1 as MNHNS and CDR2 as SASEGT. CDR3 residues: CASRKDSHEQYF. CDR3 nucleotides: TGTGCCAGCAGAAAGGACAGCCACGAGCAGTACTTC.

This clonotype was observed a few times. The chain couples TRBV5-1 to TRBJ1-1; D is ambiguous. V was trimmed by 0 bases and J by 1 base, leaving 10 bases between them. The CDR3 contains 15 residues. Germline CDR1 SGHRS, CDR2 YFSETQ. CDR3 bases: TGCGCCAGCAGCTTGGAATTTAGTCCGAACACTGAAGCTTTCTTT. Translation gives CASSLEFSPNTEAFF.

This chain connects TRBV6-1 to TRBJ1-1; tentative D call: TRBD1 (5 bases). This CDR3 has 14 amino acids. CDR1 is MNHNS and CDR2 is SASEGT in the germline V gene. V shed 3 bases and J shed 4 bases, with 12 bases lying between them. In nucleotides, the CDR3 is TGTGCCAGCAGTGAGCTTTGGGGGGGCACTGAAGCTTTCTTT. This sequence encodes CASSELWGGTEAFF.

The chain uses TRBV2 and TRBJ1-2; D unresolved. Germline V lookup: CDR1 SNHLY, CDR2 FYNNEI. The V and J ends lost 2 bases and 8 bases respectively, with 9 bases between them. This CDR3 contains 12 residues. The CDR3 coding sequence is TGTGCCAGCAGTGAAAAACGGCAGGGCTACACCTTC. It translates to CASSEKRQGYTF.

This clonotype was observed at least ten times. The chain employs TRBV6-5 and TRBJ1-2; 7 bases agree with TRBD1. The V gene end was trimmed by 0 bases and the J gene end by 3 bases; junction bases not matched to a gene: 7. Germline V CDR1 and CDR2: MNHEY, SVGAGI. This CDR3 is built from 16 residues. CDR3 bases: TGTGCCAGCAGTTACTCGGATTTAGGGGGCGACTATGGCTACACCTTC. Residues: CASSYSDLGGDYGYTF.

This clonotype was seen more than once but under ten times. The chain couples TRBV6-6 to TRBJ2-2; 7 nucleotides agree with TRBD1. Trimming cost V 2 bases and J 4 bases; bases outside gene matches: 4. The CDR3 loop spans 15 amino acids. CDR1 MNHNY and CDR2 SVGAGI come from the germline V gene (reference sequence). DNA of the CDR3: TGTGCCAGCAGTTACAGACAGGGACGCACCGGGGAGCTGTTTTTT. The encoded protein is CASSYRQGRTGELFF.

This clonotype appeared a few times. V gene TRBV9 combines with J gene TRBJ2-2; 12 bases line up with TRBD2. Germline V CDR1 and CDR2: SGDLS, YYNGEE. With V trimmed by 0 bases and J by 7 bases, 7 bases remained unmatched. This CDR3 region has 17 residues. CDR3 sequence: CASSVAPSGRAGGELFF. CDR3 sequence (DNA): TGTGCCAGCAGCGTAGCTCCTAGCGGGAGGGCCGGCGGGGAGCTGTTTTTT.

This clonotype has at least ten counts. This chain uses TRBV2 with TRBJ2-7, with D uncertain. Germline V gene lookup returns CDR1 SNHLY and CDR2 FYNNEI. The CDR3 runs to 13 residues. Trimming took 8 bases from V and 2 from J, leaving 13 bases between them. The DNA of the CDR3 is TGTGCCAGCGGCATCAAGAAGACCTACGAGCAGTACTTC. Amino acid sequence: CASGIKKTYEQYF.

The table lists this clonotype with many counts. The rearrangement joins TRBV27 to TRBJ2-7; 7 positions agree with TRBD1. V lost 5 bases to trimming and J lost 2 bases; unmatched junction nucleotides: 6. The CDR3 is 14 amino acids. Germline CDR1 reads MNHEY; CDR2 reads SMNVEV (reference sequence). The CDR3 is CASSARQGPYEQYF. The CDR3 DNA sequence: TGTGCCAGCAGTGCTCGACAGGGACCCTACGAGCAGTACTTC.

To note about this clonotype: A much larger clonotype is one base distant, so this may be a read error. The chain employs TRBV2 and TRBJ1-1; D remains unclear. Trimming cost V 4 bases and J 1 base, with 10 bases left between them. The CDR3 loop spans 14 amino acids. Germline lookup yields CDR1 SNHLY and CDR2 FYNNEI. DNA for the CDR3: TGTGCCAGCAGTGGCGCGGCGTGGAACACTGAAGCTTTCTTT. It encodes CASSGAAWNTEAFF. Looking up the rest from reference TRBV2 and TRBJ1-1 gives the full variable domain: EPEVTQTPSHQVTQMGQEVILRCVPISNHLYFYWYRQILGQKVEFLVSFYNNEISEKSEIFDDQFSVERPDGSNFTLKIRSTKLEDSAMYFCASSGAAWNTEAFFGQGTRLTVV.